What follows is one T cell receptor beta chain and its context. The record originates from a study of T cell changes during pregnancy in multiple sclerosis. In germline, CDR1 is LGHNA, CDR2 YNFKEQ. The CDR3 extends over 13 amino acids. V shed 0 bases, J shed 19 bases, and the junction held 9 bases outside the gene matches. TCRdb's copy holds only in-frame clones and misses some; the assay was immunoSEQ multiplex PCR. The data hold some 39,000 clones, with 90% to 95% observed a single time. The receptor was isolated from a female donor in good health, enrolled as a control in a pregnancy study. This sample comprised CD4+ T cells from peripheral blood mononuclear cells, obtained in the second trimester of pregnancy. This rearrangement joins TRBV4-2 to TRBJ1-6, with 7 nucleotides matching TRBD1. DNA of the CDR3: TGTGCCAGCAGCCAAGATGGGGACAGACAAACTCACTTT. It translates to CASSQDGDRQTHF.